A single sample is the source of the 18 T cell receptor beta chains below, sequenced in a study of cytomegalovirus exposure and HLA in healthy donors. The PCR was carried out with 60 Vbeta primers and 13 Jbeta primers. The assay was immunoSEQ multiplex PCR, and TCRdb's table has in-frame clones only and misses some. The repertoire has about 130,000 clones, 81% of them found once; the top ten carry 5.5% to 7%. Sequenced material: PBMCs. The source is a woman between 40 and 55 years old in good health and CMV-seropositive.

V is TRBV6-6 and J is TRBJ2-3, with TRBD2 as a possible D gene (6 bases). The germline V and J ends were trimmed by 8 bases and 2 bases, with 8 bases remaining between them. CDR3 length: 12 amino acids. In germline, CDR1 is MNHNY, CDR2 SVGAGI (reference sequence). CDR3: CASQRATDTQYF. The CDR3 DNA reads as TGTGCCAGCCAGCGGGCCACAGATACGCAGTATTTT.

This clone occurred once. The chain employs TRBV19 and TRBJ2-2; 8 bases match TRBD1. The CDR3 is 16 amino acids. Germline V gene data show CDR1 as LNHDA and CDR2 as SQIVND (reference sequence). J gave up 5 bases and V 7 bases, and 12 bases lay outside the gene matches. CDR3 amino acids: CASTMQDRVATGELFF. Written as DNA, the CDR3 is TGTGCCAGTACTATGCAGGACAGGGTGGCGACCGGGGAGCTGTTTTTT.

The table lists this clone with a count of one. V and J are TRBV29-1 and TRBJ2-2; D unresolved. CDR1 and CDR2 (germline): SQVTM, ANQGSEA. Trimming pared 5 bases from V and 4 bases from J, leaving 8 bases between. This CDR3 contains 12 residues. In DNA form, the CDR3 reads TGCAGCGTTTGGGCAGGCACCGGGGAGCTGTTTTTT. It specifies CSVWAGTGELFF.

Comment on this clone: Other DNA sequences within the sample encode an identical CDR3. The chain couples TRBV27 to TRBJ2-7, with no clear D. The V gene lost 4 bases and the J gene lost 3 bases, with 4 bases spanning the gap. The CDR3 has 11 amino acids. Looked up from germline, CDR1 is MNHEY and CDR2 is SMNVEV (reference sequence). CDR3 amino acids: CASSSYYEQYF. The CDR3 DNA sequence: TGTGCCAGCAGTTCTTACTACGAGCAGTACTTC.

CDR3 region: CASSQGGQASNYGYTF. DNA for the CDR3: TGTGCCAGCAGCCAAGGGGGACAGGCGTCTAACTATGGCTACACCTTC. The V gene is TRBV4-2, the J gene TRBJ1-2, with TRBD1 matching 8 bases. CDR1 LGHNA and CDR2 YNFKEQ come from the germline V gene. The CDR3 extends over 16 amino acids. The ends lost 1 base at V and 0 bases at J; junction bases unmatched: 4.

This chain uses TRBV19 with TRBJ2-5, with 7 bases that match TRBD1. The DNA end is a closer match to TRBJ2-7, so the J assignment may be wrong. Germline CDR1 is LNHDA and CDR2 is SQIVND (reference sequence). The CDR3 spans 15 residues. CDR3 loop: CASSPSTGSTNEQYF. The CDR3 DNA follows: TGTGCCAGTAGTCCCTCGACAGGGTCCACCAACGAGCAGTACTTC.

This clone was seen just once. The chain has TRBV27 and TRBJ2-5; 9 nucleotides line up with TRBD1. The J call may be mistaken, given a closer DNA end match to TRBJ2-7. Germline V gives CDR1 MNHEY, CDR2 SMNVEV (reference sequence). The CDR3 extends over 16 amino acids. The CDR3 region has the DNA TGTGCCAGCAGTATCCTACAGGGGGCGCCCTCTTACGAGCAGTACTTC. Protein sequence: CASSILQGAPSYEQYF.

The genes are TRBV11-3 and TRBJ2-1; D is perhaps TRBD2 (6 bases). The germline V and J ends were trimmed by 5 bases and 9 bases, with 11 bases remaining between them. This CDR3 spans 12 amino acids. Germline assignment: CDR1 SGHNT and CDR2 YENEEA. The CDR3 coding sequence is TGTGCCAGCAGCGCTGGGAGGAGTGAGCAGTTCTTC. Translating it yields CASSAGRSEQFF.

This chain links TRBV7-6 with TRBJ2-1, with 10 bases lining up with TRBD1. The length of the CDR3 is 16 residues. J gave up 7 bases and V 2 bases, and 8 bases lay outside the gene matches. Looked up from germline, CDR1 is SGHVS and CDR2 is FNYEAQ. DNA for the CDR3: TGTGCCAGCAGCTTACGTAGACAGGGGGCGTGGAATGAGCAGTTCTTC. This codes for CASSLRRQGAWNEQFF. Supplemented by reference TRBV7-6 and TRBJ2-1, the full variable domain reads GAGVSQSPRYKVTKRGQDVALRCDPISGHVSLYWYRQALGQGPEFLTYFNYEAQQDKSGLPNDRFSAERPEGSISTLTIQRTEQRDSAMYRCASSLRRQGAWNEQFFGPGTRLTVL.

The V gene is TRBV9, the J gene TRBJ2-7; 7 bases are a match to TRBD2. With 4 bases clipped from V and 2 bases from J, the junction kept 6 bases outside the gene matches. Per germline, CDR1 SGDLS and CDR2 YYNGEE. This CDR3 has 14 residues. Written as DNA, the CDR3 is TGTGCCAGCAGCCGGGGAGGGACTGCCTACGAGCAGTACTTC. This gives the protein CASSRGGTAYEQYF.

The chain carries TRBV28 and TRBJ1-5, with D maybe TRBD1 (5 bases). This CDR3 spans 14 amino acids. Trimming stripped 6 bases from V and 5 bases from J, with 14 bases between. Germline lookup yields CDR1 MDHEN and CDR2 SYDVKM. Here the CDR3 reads CASSLVGGDQPQHF. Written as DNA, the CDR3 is TGTGCCAGCAGCCTAGTTGGAGGGGATCAGCCCCAGCATTTT.

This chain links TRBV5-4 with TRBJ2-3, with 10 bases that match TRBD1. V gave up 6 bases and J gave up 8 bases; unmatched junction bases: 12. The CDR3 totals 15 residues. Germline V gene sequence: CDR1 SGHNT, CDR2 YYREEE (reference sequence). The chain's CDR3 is CASTHRDRGSGTQYF. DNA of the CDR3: TGTGCCAGCACCCACCGGGACAGGGGAAGTGGTACGCAGTATTTT.

The CDR3 nucleotides are TGTGCCAGCAGCGGCGGACAGGGGGTTCCCTTAAAGCAGTACTTC. This translates into CASSGGQGVPLKQYF. The chain employs TRBV7-6 and TRBJ2-7, with 10 bases identical to TRBD1. The CDR3 is made up of 15 amino acids. The J segment lost 8 bases and the V segment lost 5 bases, leaving 12 bases of the junction unmatched. Looked up from germline, CDR1 is SGHVS and CDR2 is FNYEAQ.

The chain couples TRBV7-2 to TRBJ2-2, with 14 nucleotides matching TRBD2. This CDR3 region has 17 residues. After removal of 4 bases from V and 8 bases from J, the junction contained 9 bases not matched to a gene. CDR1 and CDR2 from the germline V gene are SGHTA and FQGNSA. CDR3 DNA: TGTGCCAGCAGCTGGATGGGACTAGCGGGAGACTCTGGGGAGCTGTTTTTT. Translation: CASSWMGLAGDSGELFF.

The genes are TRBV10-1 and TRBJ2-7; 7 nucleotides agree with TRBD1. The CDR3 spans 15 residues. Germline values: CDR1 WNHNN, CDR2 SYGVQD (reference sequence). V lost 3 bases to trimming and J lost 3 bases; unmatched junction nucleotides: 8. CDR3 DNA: TGCGCCAGCAGTGACCCCGGGACAGTTATCTACGAGCAGTACTTC. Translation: CASSDPGTVIYEQYF.

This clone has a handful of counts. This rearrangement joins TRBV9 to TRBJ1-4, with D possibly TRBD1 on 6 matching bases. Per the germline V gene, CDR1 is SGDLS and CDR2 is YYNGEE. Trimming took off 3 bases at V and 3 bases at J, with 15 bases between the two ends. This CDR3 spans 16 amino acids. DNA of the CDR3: TGTGCCAGCAGCGGTGAACAACAGGGCGCTAATGAAAAACTGTTTTTT. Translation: CASSGEQQGANEKLFF. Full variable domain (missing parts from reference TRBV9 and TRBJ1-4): DSGVTQTPKHLITATGQRVTLRCSPRSGDLSVYWYQQSLDQGLQFLIQYYNGEERAKGNILERFSAQQFPDLHSELNLSSLELGDSALYFCASSGEQQGANEKLFFGSGTQLSVL.

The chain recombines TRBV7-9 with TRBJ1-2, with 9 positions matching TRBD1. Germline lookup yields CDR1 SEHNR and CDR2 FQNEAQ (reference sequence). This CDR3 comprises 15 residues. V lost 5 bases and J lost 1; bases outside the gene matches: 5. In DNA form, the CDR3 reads TGTGCCAGCAGCCCCGGGACAGGGTTTAACTATGGCTACACCTTC. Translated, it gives CASSPGTGFNYGYTF.

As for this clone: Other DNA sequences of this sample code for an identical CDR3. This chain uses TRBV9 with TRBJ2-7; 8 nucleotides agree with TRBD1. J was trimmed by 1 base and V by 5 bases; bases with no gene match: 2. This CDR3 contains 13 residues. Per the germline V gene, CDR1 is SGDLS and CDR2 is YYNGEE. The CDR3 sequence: CASSGTGSYEQYF. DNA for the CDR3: TGTGCCAGCAGTGGGACAGGTTCCTACGAGCAGTACTTC.